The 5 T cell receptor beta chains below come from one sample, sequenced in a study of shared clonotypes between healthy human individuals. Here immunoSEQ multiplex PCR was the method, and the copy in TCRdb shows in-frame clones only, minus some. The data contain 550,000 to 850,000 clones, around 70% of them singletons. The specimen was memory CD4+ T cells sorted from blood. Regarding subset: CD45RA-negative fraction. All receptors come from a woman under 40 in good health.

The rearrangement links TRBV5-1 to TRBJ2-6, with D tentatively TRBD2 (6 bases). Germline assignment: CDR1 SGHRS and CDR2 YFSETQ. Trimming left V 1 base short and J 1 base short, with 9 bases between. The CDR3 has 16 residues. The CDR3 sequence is CASSLPSESGANVLTF. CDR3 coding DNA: TGCGCCAGCAGCTTGCCTAGCGAGTCTGGGGCCAACGTCCTGACTTTC.

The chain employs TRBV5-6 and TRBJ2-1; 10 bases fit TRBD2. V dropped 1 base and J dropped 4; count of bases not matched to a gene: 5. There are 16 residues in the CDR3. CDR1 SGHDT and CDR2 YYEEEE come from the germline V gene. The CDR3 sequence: CASSLSTSGSYNEQFF. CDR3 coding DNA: TGTGCCAGCAGCTTGTCGACTAGCGGGTCTTACAATGAGCAGTTCTTC.

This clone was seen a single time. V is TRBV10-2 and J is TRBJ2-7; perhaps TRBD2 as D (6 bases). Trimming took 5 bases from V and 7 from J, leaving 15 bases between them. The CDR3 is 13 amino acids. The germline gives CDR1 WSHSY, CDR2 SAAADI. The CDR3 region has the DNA TGCGCCAGCAGTCGCGCGGGAATCGGTGAGCAGTACTTC. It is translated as CASSRAGIGEQYF.

The CDR3 nucleotides are TGCGCCAGCAGCTTGGGACTAGCGGGAGGAGACGAGCAGTACTTC. This gives the protein CASSLGLAGGDEQYF. The V and J genes are TRBV5-1 and TRBJ2-7; the match to TRBD2 covers 13 bases. CDR1 is SGHRS, CDR2 YFSETQ, per germline. CDR3 length: 15 residues. V dropped 0 bases and J dropped 5; count of bases not matched to a gene: 2.

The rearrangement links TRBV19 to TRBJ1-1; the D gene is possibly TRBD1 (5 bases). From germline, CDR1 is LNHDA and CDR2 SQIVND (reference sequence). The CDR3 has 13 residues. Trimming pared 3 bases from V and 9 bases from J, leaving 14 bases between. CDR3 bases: TGTGCCAGTAGTATCCCACCGGGACCTAAAGCTTTCTTT. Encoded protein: CASSIPPGPKAFF.